A selection of T cell receptor beta chains follows, all from one sample in a study of PD-1 blockade in classical Hodgkin lymphoma. TCRdb's table, derived via immunoSEQ multiplex PCR, lists solely in-frame clones and lacks some. Found here are approximately 110,000 clones, about nine tenths of them singletons; the top ten hold 15% to 20%. The sample was peripheral blood mononuclear cells (PBMCs), taken before the fourth cycle of nivolumab. The receptors were gathered from a human donor with classical Hodgkin lymphoma. CDR3s include the opening cysteine and the closing phenylalanine or tryptophan. A D gene is named only where the DNA matches it firmly. The size of a clone is reported for some rows only, either as once, few or many, or as a class for expanded clones.

>TRBV7-2|TRBJ2-2|.|.
CASSFSGTVFKSAGELFF
TGTGCCAGCAGCTTTTCCGGGACTGTCTTCAAGTCCGCCGGGGAGCTGTTTTTT
>TRBV5-1|TRBJ2-7|.|.
CARGDEQYF
TGCGCCAGGGGGGACGAGCAGTACTTC
>TRBV4-1|TRBJ1-4|.|.
CASSQGGQGRTNEKLFF
TGCGCCAGCAGCCAAGGAGGGCAGGGAAGAACTAATGAAAAACTGTTTTTT
>TRBV6-1|TRBJ1-3|.|.
CASSEIHTSSGNTIYF
TGTGCCAGCAGTGAAATCCACACAAGCTCTGGAAACACCATATATTTT
>TRBV4-2|TRBJ2-5|.|.
CASSQDDGNQETQYF
TGTGCCAGCAGCCAAGATGACGGAAACCAAGAGACCCAGTACTTC
>TRBV7-2|TRBJ1-1|.|.
CASSFSGVNTEAFF
TGTGCCAGCAGCTTTTCGGGGGTGAACACTGAAGCTTTCTTT
>TRBV11-2|TRBJ1-1|.|TRBD1
CASAQGSAEAFF
TGTGCCAGCGCACAGGGGTCGGCTGAAGCTTTCTTT
>TRBV5-6|TRBJ2-5|.|.
CASSLAESFLETQYF
TGTGCCAGCAGCTTGGCCGAATCGTTTTTGGAGACCCAGTACTTC
>TRBV5-1|TRBJ2-7|.|TRBD1
CASSLGDRGYEQYF
TGCGCCAGCAGCTTAGGGGACAGGGGATACGAGCAGTACTTC
>TRBV6-5|TRBJ2-7|.|.
CASSYARPRDVEQYF
TGTGCCAGCAGTTATGCGAGGCCTAGGGATGTCGAGCAGTACTTC
>TRBV7-2|TRBJ2-3|.|.
CASSLGPEGTDTQYF
TGTGCCAGCAGCTTAGGCCCCGAGGGCACAGATACGCAGTATTTT
>TRBV27|TRBJ2-7|.|TRBD2
CASSPTSGRASEQYF
TGTGCCAGCAGTCCAACTAGCGGGAGGGCCTCCGAGCAGTACTTC
>TRBV2|TRBJ2-4|.|TRBD1
CASRGPGTGGGQAKNIQYF
TGTGCCAGCAGGGGGCCCGGGACAGGGGGCGGCCAGGCCAAAAACATTCAGTACTTC
>TRBV29-1|TRBJ1-1|.|.
CSVDPELNTEAFF
TGCAGCGTTGATCCGGAATTGAACACTGAAGCTTTCTTT
>TRBV19|TRBJ2-2|.|.
CASRGSQTGELFF
TGTGCCAGTCGAGGGTCGCAAACCGGGGAGCTGTTTTTT
>TRBV5-4|TRBJ2-2|.|.
CASTLTTGELFF
TGTGCCAGCACCCTGACAACCGGGGAGCTGTTTTTT
>TRBV6-4|TRBJ2-2|.|TRBD2
CASSRTSGSTGELFF
TGTGCCAGCAGTCGGACTAGCGGGAGCACCGGGGAGCTGTTTTTT
>TRBV5-1|TRBJ1-2|.|.
CASSLVGGGNYGYTF
TGCGCCAGCAGCTTGGTAGGAGGGGGTAACTATGGCTACACCTTC
>TRBV19|TRBJ1-5|.|.
CASSMREGGNQPQHF
TGTGCCAGTAGTATGAGGGAGGGTGGCAATCAGCCCCAGCATTTT
>TRBV4-1|TRBJ2-1|.|TRBD2
CASRARGGDPHEQFF
TGCGCCAGCAGGGCCCGGGGGGGGGATCCGCATGAGCAGTTCTTC
>TRBV29-1|TRBJ1-2|.|.
CSVEAAVGYTF
TGCAGCGTTGAAGCAGCAGTCGGCTACACCTTC
>TRBV18|TRBJ2-7|.|TRBD1
CASSPAGTGNDEQYF
TGTGCCAGCTCACCCGCCGGGACAGGGAACGACGAGCAGTACTTC
>TRBV20-1|TRBJ2-1|once|.
CSALLGGQFF
TGCAGTGCCCTACTAGGAGGGCAGTTCTTC
>TRBV19|TRBJ2-1|.|TRBD2
CASSMDSGRAYNEQFF
TGTGCCAGTAGTATGGATAGCGGGAGGGCCTACAATGAGCAGTTCTTC
>TRBV6-5|TRBJ1-2|.|.
CASRTWTALYGYTF
TGTGCCAGCAGAACCTGGACAGCGCTCTATGGCTACACCTTC
>TRBV10-3|TRBJ1-2|.|TRBD1
CAISVLQGTASNYGYTF
TGTGCCATCAGTGTCCTTCAAGGGACAGCCTCTAACTATGGCTACACCTTC
>TRBV28|TRBJ2-7|.|TRBD1
CASGQGREQYF
TGTGCCAGTGGACAGGGTAGGGAGCAGTACTTC
>TRBV11-2|TRBJ2-3|.|TRBD2
CASSRGLVGSTDTQYF
TGTGCCAGCAGCCGTGGACTAGTGGGGAGCACAGATACGCAGTATTTT
>TRBV29-1|TRBJ2-7|.|TRBD2
CSATAPSGSKNYEQYF
TGCAGCGCTACGGCCCCTAGCGGGAGCAAAAACTACGAGCAGTACTTC
>TRBV28|TRBJ1-2|.|TRBD1
CASKPPGAGGGGYTF
TGTGCCAGCAAGCCACCCGGAGCAGGGGGGGGTGGCTACACCTTC
>TRBV5-1|TRBJ2-3|once|TRBD1
CASSSSVLNPRQGEETSTDTQYF
TGCGCCAGCAGCTCCTCAGTACTAAACCCTAGACAGGGAGAAGAGACTAGCACAGATACGCAGTATTTT
>TRBV29-1|TRBJ2-5|.|.
CSAHYFGPEGETQYF
TGCAGCGCCCACTACTTTGGACCGGAGGGAGAGACCCAGTACTTC
>TRBV11-2|TRBJ2-1|.|TRBD2
CASSLSGGEQFF
TGTGCCAGCAGCTTAAGCGGGGGTGAGCAGTTCTTC
>TRBV6-1|TRBJ2-7|.|.
CASSEWGVTYEQYF
TGTGCCAGCAGTGAATGGGGGGTTACCTACGAGCAGTACTTC
>TRBV15|TRBJ2-3|.|.
CATSRDRGHPTDTQYF
TGTGCCACCAGCAGAGATCGTGGTCATCCCACAGATACGCAGTATTTT
>TRBV4-3|TRBJ2-1|.|TRBD2
CASSQGVAGSYNEQFF
TGCGCCAGCAGCCAAGGGGTAGCGGGTTCGTACAATGAGCAGTTCTTC
>TRBV27|TRBJ1-5|.|.
CASSLSTGRHQPQHF
TGTGCCAGCAGTTTATCGACCGGGAGGCATCAGCCCCAGCATTTT
>TRBV15|TRBJ1-5|.|TRBD1
CATSREGLQGTRNQPQHF
TGTGCCACCAGCAGAGAGGGATTACAGGGGACCCGCAATCAGCCCCAGCATTTT
>TRBV10-1|TRBJ2-1|.|.
CASSEPNPITRNEQFF
TGCGCCAGCAGTGAGCCGAATCCTATAACTAGGAATGAGCAGTTCTTC